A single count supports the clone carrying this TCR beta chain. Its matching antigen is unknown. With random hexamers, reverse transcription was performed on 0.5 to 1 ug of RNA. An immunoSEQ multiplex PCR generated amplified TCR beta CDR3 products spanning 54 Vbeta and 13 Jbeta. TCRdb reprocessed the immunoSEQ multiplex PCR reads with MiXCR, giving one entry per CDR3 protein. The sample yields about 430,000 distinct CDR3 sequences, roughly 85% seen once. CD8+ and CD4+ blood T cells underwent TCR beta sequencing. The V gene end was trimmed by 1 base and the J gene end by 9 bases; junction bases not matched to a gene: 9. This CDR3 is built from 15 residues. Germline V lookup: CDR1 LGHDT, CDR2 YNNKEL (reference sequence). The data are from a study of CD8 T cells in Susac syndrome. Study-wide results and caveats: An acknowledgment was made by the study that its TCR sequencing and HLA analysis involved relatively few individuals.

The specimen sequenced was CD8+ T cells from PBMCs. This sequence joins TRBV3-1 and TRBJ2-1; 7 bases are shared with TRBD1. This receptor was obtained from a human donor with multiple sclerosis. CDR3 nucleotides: TGTGCCAGCAGCCAAGGTATGGGACAGAATATTGAGCAGTTCTTC. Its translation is CASSQGMGQNIEQFF.